This T cell receptor (beta chain) is from a study of T cell responses to AZD1222 COVID-19 vaccine. General observations from the study: The donors showed a predominance of white British ancestry and of females, with possible underestimation of clonal diversity. Regions left unmutated in variants are reportedly the target of nearly half of spike-specific TCRs. Along spike, vaccine-associated CD4 TCRs were found throughout, with dominance at 160-218 and 743-854.

Using immunoSEQ multiplex PCR, the repertoire was profiled, and TCRdb retains in-frame clones only, with some absent. Here the sample spans 130,000 to 150,000 clones, roughly 90% being singletons. The germline CDR1 and CDR2 sequences are LGHDT and YNNKEL (reference sequence). Trimming cost V 2 bases and J 0 bases, with 7 bases left between them. The CDR3 consists of 14 residues. Remarks on this clone: The antigen remains undetermined.

This sequence was found in an adult who received the AZD1222 COVID-19 vaccine. The specimen comprised peripheral blood, sampled 28 days after the second AZD1222 dose. J is TRBJ1-1 and V is TRBV3-1 (or the pseudogene TRBV3-2); D unresolved. The CDR3 nucleotides read TGTGCCAGCAGCCAACCAGCGCTGAACACTGAAGCTTTCTTT. Its translation: CASSQPALNTEAFF.